This TCR beta chain was recovered during a study of shared clonotypes between healthy human individuals. Points from the study as a whole: A small donor pool kept down the genetic and exposure-history diversity that was represented.

V lost 4 bases, J lost 4 bases, and 8 bases lay in between. The CDR3 totals 12 residues. Germline loops: CDR1 SEHNR, CDR2 FQNEAQ (reference sequence). Naive CD8 cells, CD45RO-negative and positively selected for CCR7, excluded terminally differentiated effector memory CD45RA+ cells. Of note for this clone: What it binds is unknown.

Profiled with immunoSEQ multiplex PCR; TCRdb holds only in-frame clones, not every one. The sample lists hundreds of thousands of clones; nearly 98% were seen once. This clonotype originated in a man aged 25 to 40 in good health. Material for sequencing was naive CD8+ T cells sorted from blood. The genes are TRBV7-9 and TRBJ2-7; D remains unclear. The CDR3: CASSSATYEQYF. The CDR3 nucleotides read TGTGCCAGCAGCTCCGCTACTTACGAGCAGTACTTC.